A single sample gave rise to the 8 T cell receptor beta chains below, sequenced in a study of response to subunit inactivated influenza vaccine (dated by TCRdb to 2016 to 2019). Library creation used RT-PCR. Instrument used: Illumina HiSeq 2500. TCRdb cleaned the public reads at Q25 with fastp, built clones with MiXCR and kept in-frame beta chains. Rows matching on CDR3 protein sequence are summarized as one entry with the most common DNA and genes. The sample data list over 800,000 distinct CDR3 sequences, and 20% to 25% of these were observed just once. 9.5% to 13% of the sample comes from the top ten. The sample was PBMCs from blood, taken 5 days after vaccination. These receptors originate from a man in his forties or fifties who received an inactivated influenza vaccine. Donor details come from another sample of the same person, matched by shared clones.

This chain uses TRBV12-3 or TRBV12-4 with TRBJ2-5; possible D gene TRBD2, 6 bases. The CDR3 is made up of 14 amino acids. V gave up 8 bases and J gave up 3 bases, with 16 bases separating them. CDR3 loop: CASQTGLHEETQYF. CDR3 DNA sequence: TGTGCCAGCCAGACGGGACTCCATGAAGAGACCCAGTACTTC.

This clonotype has a count of ten or more. The J gene is TRBJ2-3, the V gene TRBV20-1, with D perhaps matching TRBD2 (5 bases). V lost 3 bases and J lost 2, with 9 bases in between. CDR1 is DFQATT, CDR2 SNEGSKA, per germline (reference sequence). The CDR3 runs 13 residues. The CDR3 sequence: CSASGINTDTQYF. CDR3 DNA sequence: TGCAGTGCTAGCGGGATCAACACAGATACGCAGTATTTT.

The chain uses TRBV28 and TRBJ2-5; D possibly uses TRBD1 or TRBD2 (5 bases each). V lost 5 bases and J lost 0, with 19 bases in between. CDR1 and CDR2 (germline): MDHEN, SYDVKM. The CDR3 is 17 amino acids. The CDR3 nucleotides are TGTGCCAGCAGTCTACCTCCGGGACGGAGGTACCAAGAGACCCAGTACTTC. Its translation: CASSLPPGRRYQETQYF.

This clonotype has ten or more counts. The chain carries TRBV5-1 and TRBJ2-7; 9 bases line up with TRBD2. V lost 0 bases and J lost 5; bases outside the gene matches: 6. CDR3 size: 15 residues. The germline V gene encodes CDR1 SGHRS and CDR2 YFSETQ. CDR3 protein: CASSLDSGRLNEQYF. CDR3 DNA sequence: TGCGCCAGCAGCTTGGATAGCGGGAGATTAAACGAGCAGTACTTC.

The V gene is TRBV6-2 or TRBV6-3, the J gene TRBJ2-1; D uncertain. There are 13 residues in the CDR3. V was cut by 2 bases and J by 5 bases, with 7 bases left in between. The germline V gene encodes CDR1 MNHEY and CDR2 SVGEGT. CDR3 bases: TGTGCCAGCAGTTACGCATTTAACAATGAGCAGTTCTTC. Amino acid sequence: CASSYAFNNEQFF.

The chain joins TRBV24-1 to TRBJ2-3, with D perhaps TRBD1 or TRBD2 (5 bases each). Germline values: CDR1 KGHDR, CDR2 SFDVKD. Trimming removed 1 base at V and 3 bases at J, with 22 bases between. The CDR3 is 19 residues long. CDR3 amino acids: CATSDFIGLGGRWTDTQYF. Here the CDR3 DNA reads TGTGCCACCAGTGATTTCATTGGACTTGGGGGAAGGTGGACAGATACGCAGTATTTT.

This clonotype was observed at least ten times. The chain uses TRBV29-1 and TRBJ2-1; 7 bases map to TRBD1. CDR1 and CDR2 from the germline V gene are SQVTM and ANQGSEA. This CDR3 region has 15 residues. Trimming at V came to 7 bases and at J to 3 bases, leaving 12 bases not matched to a gene. CDR3 loop: CSAEGGQANYNEQFF. The CDR3 coding sequence is TGCAGCGCTGAGGGTGGACAGGCGAACTACAATGAGCAGTTCTTC.

V gene TRBV12-3 or TRBV12-4 combines with J gene TRBJ1-5; TRBD1 matches at 9 bases. The CDR3 is 14 residues long. Unmatched junction bases numbered 4, after V lost 3 bases and J lost 7 bases. The CDR3 spells CASSFTGGAQPQHF. The CDR3 DNA follows: TGTGCCAGCAGTTTTACAGGGGGCGCGCAGCCCCAGCATTTT.